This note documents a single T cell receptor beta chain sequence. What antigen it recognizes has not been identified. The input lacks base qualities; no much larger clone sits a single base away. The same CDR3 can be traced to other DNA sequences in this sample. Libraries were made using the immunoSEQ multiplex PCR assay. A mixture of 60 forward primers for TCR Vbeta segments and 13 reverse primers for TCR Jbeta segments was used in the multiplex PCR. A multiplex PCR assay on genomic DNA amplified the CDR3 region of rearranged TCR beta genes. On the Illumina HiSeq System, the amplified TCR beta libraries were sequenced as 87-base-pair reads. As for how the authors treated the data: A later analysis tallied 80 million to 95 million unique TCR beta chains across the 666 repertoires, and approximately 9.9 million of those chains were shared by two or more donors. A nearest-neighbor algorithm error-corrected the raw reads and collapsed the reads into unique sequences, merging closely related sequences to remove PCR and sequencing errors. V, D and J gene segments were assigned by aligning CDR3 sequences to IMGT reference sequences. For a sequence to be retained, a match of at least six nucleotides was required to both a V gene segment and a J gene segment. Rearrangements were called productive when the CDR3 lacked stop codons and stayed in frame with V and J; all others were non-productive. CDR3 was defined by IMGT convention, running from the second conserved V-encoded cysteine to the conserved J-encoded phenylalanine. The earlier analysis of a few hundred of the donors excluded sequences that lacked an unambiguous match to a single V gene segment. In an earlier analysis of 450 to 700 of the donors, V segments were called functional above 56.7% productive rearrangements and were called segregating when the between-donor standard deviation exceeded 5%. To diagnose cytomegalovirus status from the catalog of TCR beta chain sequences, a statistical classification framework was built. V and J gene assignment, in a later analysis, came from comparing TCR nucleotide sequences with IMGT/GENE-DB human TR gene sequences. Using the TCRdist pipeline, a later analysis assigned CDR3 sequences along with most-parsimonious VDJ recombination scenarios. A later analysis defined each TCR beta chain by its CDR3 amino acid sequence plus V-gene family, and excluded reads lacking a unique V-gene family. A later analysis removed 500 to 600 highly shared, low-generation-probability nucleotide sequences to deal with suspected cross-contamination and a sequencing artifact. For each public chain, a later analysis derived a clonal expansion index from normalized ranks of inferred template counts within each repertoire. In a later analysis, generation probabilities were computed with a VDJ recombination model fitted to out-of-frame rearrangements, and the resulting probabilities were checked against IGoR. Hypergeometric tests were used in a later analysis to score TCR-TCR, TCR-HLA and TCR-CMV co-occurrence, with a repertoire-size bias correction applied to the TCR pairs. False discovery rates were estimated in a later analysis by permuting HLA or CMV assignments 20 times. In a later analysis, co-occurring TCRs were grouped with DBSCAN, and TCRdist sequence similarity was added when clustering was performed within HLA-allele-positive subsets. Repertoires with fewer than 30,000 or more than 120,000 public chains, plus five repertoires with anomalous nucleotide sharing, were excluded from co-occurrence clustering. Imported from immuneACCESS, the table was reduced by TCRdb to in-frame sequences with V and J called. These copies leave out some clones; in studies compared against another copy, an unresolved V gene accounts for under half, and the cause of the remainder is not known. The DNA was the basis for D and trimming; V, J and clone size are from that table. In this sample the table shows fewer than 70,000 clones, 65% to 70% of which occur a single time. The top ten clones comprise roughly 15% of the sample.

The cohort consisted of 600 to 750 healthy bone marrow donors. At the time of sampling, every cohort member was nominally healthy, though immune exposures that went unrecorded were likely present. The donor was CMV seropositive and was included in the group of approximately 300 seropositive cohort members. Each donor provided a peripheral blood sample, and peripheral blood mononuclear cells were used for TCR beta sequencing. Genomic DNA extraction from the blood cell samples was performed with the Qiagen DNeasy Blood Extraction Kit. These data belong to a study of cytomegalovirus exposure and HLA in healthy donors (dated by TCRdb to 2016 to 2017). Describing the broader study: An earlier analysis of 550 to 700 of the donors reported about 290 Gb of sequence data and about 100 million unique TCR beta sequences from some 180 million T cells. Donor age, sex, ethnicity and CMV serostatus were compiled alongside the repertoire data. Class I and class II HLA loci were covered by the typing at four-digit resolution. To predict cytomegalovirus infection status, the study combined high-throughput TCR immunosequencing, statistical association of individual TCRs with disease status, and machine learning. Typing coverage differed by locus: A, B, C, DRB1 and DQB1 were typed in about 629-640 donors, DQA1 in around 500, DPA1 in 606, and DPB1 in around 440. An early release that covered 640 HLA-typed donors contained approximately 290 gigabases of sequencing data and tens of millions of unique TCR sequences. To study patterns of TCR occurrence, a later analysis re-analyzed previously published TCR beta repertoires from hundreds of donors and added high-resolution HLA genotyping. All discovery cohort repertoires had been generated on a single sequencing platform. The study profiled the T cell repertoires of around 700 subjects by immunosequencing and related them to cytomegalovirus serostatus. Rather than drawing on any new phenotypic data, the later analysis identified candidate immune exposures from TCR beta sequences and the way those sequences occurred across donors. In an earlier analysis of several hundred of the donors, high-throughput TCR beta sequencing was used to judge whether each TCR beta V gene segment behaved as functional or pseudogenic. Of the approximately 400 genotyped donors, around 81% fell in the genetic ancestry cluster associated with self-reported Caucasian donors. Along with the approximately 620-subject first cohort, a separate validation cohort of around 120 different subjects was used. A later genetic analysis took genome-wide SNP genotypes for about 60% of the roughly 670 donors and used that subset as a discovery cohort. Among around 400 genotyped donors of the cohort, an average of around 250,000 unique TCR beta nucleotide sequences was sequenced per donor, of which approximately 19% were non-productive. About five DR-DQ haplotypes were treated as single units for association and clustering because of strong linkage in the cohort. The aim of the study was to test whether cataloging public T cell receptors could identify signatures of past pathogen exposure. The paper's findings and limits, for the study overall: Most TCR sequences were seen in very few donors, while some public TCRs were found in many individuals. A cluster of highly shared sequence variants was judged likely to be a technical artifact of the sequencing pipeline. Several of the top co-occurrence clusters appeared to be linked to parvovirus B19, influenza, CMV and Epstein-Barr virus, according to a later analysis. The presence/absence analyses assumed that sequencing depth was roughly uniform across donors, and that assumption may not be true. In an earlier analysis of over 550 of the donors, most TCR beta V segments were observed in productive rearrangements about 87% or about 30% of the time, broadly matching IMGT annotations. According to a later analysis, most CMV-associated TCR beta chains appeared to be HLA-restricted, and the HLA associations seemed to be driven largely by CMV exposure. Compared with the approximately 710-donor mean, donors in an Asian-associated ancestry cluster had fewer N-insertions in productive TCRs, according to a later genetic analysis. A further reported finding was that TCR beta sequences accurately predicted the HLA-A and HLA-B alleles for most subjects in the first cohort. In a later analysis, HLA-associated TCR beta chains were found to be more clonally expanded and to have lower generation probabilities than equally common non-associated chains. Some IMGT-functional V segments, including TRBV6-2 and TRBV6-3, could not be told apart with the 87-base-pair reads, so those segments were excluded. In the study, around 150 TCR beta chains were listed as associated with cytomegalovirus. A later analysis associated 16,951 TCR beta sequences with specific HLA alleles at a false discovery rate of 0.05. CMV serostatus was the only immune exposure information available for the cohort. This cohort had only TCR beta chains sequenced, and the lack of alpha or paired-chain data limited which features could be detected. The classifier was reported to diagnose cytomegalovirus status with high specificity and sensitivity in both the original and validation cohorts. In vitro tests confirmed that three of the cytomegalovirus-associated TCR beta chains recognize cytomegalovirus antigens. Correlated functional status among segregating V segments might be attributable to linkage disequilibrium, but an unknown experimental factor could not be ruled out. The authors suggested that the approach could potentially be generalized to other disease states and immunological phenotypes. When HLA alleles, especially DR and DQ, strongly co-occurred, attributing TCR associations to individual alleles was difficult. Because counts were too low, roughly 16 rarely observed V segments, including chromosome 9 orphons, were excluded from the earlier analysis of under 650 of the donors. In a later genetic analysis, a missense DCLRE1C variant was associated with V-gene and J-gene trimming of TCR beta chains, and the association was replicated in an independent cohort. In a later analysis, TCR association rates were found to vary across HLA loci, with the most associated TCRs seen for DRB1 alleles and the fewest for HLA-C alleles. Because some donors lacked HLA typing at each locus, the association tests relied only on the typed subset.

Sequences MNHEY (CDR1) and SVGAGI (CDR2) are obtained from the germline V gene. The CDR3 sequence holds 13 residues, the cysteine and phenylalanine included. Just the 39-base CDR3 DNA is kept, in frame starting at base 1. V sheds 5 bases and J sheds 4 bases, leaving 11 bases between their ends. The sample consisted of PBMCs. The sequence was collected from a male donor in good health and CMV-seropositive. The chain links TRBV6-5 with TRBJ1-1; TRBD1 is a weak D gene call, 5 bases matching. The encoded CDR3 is CASSHQGTTEAFF. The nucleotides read TGTGCCAGCAGTCATCAGGGTACCACTGAAGCTTTCTTT.